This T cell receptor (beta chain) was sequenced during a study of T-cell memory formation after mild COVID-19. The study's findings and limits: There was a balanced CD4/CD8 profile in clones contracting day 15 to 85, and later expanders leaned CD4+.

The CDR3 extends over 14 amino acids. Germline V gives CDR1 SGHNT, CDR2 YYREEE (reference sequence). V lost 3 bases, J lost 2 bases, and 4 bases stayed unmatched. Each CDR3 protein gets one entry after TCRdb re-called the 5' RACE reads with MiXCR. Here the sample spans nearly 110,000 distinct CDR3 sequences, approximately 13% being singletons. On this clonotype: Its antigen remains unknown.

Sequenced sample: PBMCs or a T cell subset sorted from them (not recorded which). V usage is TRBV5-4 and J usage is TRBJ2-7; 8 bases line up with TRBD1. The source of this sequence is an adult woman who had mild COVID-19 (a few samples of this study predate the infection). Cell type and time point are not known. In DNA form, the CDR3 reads TGTGCCAGCAGCTGGGACAGGAGCCCCTACGAGCAGTACTTC. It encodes CASSWDRSPYEQYF. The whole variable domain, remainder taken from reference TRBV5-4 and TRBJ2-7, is ETGVTQSPTHLIKTRGQQVTLRCSSQSGHNTVSWYQQALGQGPQFIFQYYREEENGRGNFPPRFSGLQFPNYSSELNVNALELDDSALYLCASSWDRSPYEQYFGPGTRLTVT.